This T cell receptor (beta chain) was identified in a study of blood T cell repertoires in COVID-19. The overall study: COVID-19 samples collected from the United States, Italy and Spain covered acute and convalescent phases. T cells, B-cell-depleted T cells, or PBMCs provided the cDNA or gDNA that served as material.

Between the trimmed V and J ends, which lost 5 bases and 5 bases, there was a span of 9 bases. Germline V gene sequence: CDR1 LNHDA, CDR2 SQIVND (reference sequence). The CDR3 consists of 13 residues. As processed by the authors: Amplification of reference gene primers was used by the study to estimate nucleated cell counts. Sequenced by immunoSEQ multiplex PCR; TCRdb stores in-frame clones only, minus some. V, J and clone size are taken as reported in that table, and D and trimming were inferred from the DNA itself. This table holds about 40,000 clones, roughly 85% found once. During active infection, Seattle patients enrolled and were then monitored through disease.

This receptor was identified in a man aged 60-69 years with COVID-19, enrolled during active disease. The sequencing input was peripheral blood. This chain joins TRBV19 and TRBJ2-2; D is perhaps TRBD2 (5 bases). The chain's CDR3 is CASSLGVTGELFF. CDR3 in DNA: TGTGCCAGTAGTTTGGGAGTAACCGGGGAGCTGTTTTTT.